These 28 T cell receptor beta chains were sequenced from one sample in a study of blood T cell repertoires in COVID-19. Clones were sequenced by immunoSEQ multiplex PCR, and TCRdb holds only the in-frame ones, with some missing. The sample has 66,000 or so clones; around 83% are singletons. The sample consisted of peripheral blood. Source of these receptors: a man between 50 and 59 years old with active COVID-19.

The chain combines TRBV7-9 with TRBJ2-2; 7 nucleotides align to TRBD1. The CDR3 is 15 amino acids. The ends lost 6 bases at V and 2 bases at J; junction bases unmatched: 6. The germline V gene has CDR1 SEHNR and CDR2 FQNEAQ (reference sequence). The DNA for the CDR3 is TGTGCCAGCAGAGCCGGGACAGTTAACACCGGGGAGCTGTTTTTT. Its protein is CASRAGTVNTGELFF. Full variable domain (rest looked up from reference TRBV7-9 and TRBJ2-2): DTGVSQNPRHKITKRGQNVTFRCDPISEHNRLYWYRQTLGQGPEFLTYFQNEAQLEKSRLLSDRFSAERPKGSFSTLEIQRTEQGDSAMYLCASRAGTVNTGELFFGEGSRLTVL.

The J gene is TRBJ1-4, the V gene TRBV29-1; D perhaps matches TRBD1 (6 bases). V lost 4 bases, J lost 7 bases, and 13 bases lay in between. This CDR3 region has 13 residues. In germline, CDR1 is SQVTM, CDR2 ANQGSEA. Here the CDR3 DNA reads TGCAGCGTTGGGGGGCCTAGAGGTGAAAAACTGTTTTTT. Translated, it gives CSVGGPRGEKLFF.

The chain couples TRBV5-8 to TRBJ1-3; D is uncertain. The germline gives CDR1 SGHTS, CDR2 YDEGEE. The CDR3 has 12 amino acids. Trimming shortened V by 2 bases and J by 15 bases, and 15 bases separated the two germline ends. This chain's CDR3 is CASSLAPGKGYF. In DNA form, the CDR3 reads TGTGCCAGCAGCTTAGCCCCGGGGAAAGGATATTTT.

The gene calls are TRBV6-2 or TRBV6-3 and TRBJ1-1; a weak D match, TRBD1 (6 bases). CDR1 is MNHEY and CDR2 is SVGEGT in the germline V gene. Trimming shortened V by 2 bases and J by 2 bases, and 12 bases separated the two germline ends. This CDR3 region has 15 residues. CDR3 DNA sequence: TGTGCCAGCAGTTACGGACCAGGGGCCAACACTGAAGCTTTCTTT. It specifies CASSYGPGANTEAFF.

The chain is built from TRBV9 and TRBJ1-2; perhaps TRBD1 as D (5 bases). Germline CDR1 SGDLS, CDR2 YYNGEE. CDR3 size: 17 residues. V was clipped by 2 bases and J by 3 bases, with 20 bases between them. CDR3 in amino acids: CASSVRGHQGTHYGYTF. The CDR3 DNA reads TGTGCCAGCAGCGTCCGAGGCCACCAGGGCACCCACTATGGCTACACCTTC.

The CDR3 DNA reads TGTGCCAGCAGTTGGGGGGGTACTCGGCAGCCCCAGCATTTT. Translated, it gives CASSWGGTRQPQHF. This chain connects TRBV27 to TRBJ1-5; D may be TRBD1 (5 bases). Germline CDR1 is MNHEY and CDR2 is SMNVEV (reference sequence). Trimming shortened V by 4 bases and J by 7 bases, and 14 bases separated the two germline ends. The CDR3 loop spans 14 amino acids.

This clone was seen only once. The rearrangement uses TRBV28 and TRBJ2-3; D is perhaps TRBD1 (6 bases). Germline CDR1 MDHEN, CDR2 SYDVKM. The CDR3 spans 12 residues. V gave up 9 bases and J gave up 6 bases, with 13 bases separating them. The CDR3 region is CASETGPDTQYF. The DNA of the CDR3 is TGTGCCAGTGAAACAGGGCCCGATACGCAGTATTTT.

J is TRBJ1-4 and V is TRBV19, with 9 bases aligning to TRBD1. Trimming at V came to 7 bases and at J to 8 bases, leaving 14 bases not matched to a gene. Germline lookup yields CDR1 LNHDA and CDR2 SQIVND (reference sequence). This CDR3 region has 16 residues. The CDR3 reads CASTTGPGQGQEKLFF. The CDR3 DNA sequence: TGTGCCAGTACCACTGGCCCGGGACAGGGCCAGGAAAAACTGTTTTTT.

A few counts support this clone. The rearrangement joins TRBV13 to TRBJ2-7; D is ambiguous. V was cut by 5 bases and J by 0 bases, with 2 bases left in between. The CDR3 has 11 amino acids. The germline gives CDR1 PRHDT, CDR2 FYEKMQ (reference sequence). DNA for the CDR3: TGTGCCAGCAGCCACTCCTACGAGCAGTACTTC. This codes for CASSHSYEQYF.

This chain uses TRBV19 with TRBJ1-2; TRBD1 matches 9 bases. Germline trimming cut 6 bases from V and 6 bases from J; bases unmatched to any gene: 5. Germline assignment: CDR1 LNHDA and CDR2 SQIVND (reference sequence). This CDR3 region has 13 residues. This CDR3 is CASRDRDRDGYTF. The CDR3 DNA reads as TGTGCCAGTAGGGACCGGGACAGGGATGGCTACACCTTC.

The chain recombines TRBV25-1 with TRBJ2-5, with 8 bases that match TRBD2. This CDR3 spans 14 amino acids. After removal of 2 bases from V and 6 bases from J, the junction contained 5 bases not matched to a gene. Germline CDR1 and CDR2: MGHDK and SYGVNS. CDR3 sequence: CASSERGGRKTQYF. Here the CDR3 DNA reads TGTGCCAGCAGTGAACGGGGGGGTCGCAAGACCCAGTACTTC.

This chain connects TRBV12-3 or TRBV12-4 to TRBJ2-5; D ambiguous. The CDR3 totals 11 residues. The germline V and J ends were trimmed by 5 bases and 2 bases, with 3 bases remaining between them. CDR3 DNA: TGTGCCAGCAGTCCGCAAGAGACCCAGTACTTC. Amino acid sequence: CASSPQETQYF.

In DNA form, the CDR3 reads TGTGCCAGCAGGCGAGACAGGGGACAAAACACCGGGGAGCTGTTTTTT. It yields the protein CASRRDRGQNTGELFF. The chain recombines TRBV7-9 with TRBJ2-2; 8 bases match TRBD1. The V gene's germline CDR1 is SEHNR and CDR2 FQNEAQ (reference sequence). This CDR3 comprises 16 residues. V dropped 6 bases and J dropped 2; count of bases not matched to a gene: 8. Together with reference TRBV7-9 and TRBJ2-2, the CDR3 gives the full variable domain: DTGVSQNPRHKITKRGQNVTFRCDPISEHNRLYWYRQTLGQGPEFLTYFQNEAQLEKSRLLSDRFSAERPKGSFSTLEIQRTEQGDSAMYLCASRRDRGQNTGELFFGEGSRLTVL.

The chain is built from TRBV6-1 and TRBJ1-5, with TRBD1 as a possible D gene (6 bases). The V end lost 3 bases, the J end lost 6 bases, and 15 bases lay between the germline ends. Looked up from germline, CDR1 is MNHNS and CDR2 is SASEGT. The length of the CDR3 is 15 residues. The CDR3 reads CASSDNREGFQPQHF. The DNA of the CDR3 is TGTGCCAGCAGTGACAACAGGGAGGGTTTTCAGCCCCAGCATTTT.

The V and J genes are TRBV10-3 and TRBJ1-3; a possible D gene is TRBD1 (5 bases). CDR3 size: 14 residues. V gave up 6 bases and J gave up 8 bases, with 17 bases separating them. Germline V CDR1 and CDR2: ENHRY, SYGVKD. CDR3 loop: CAISNRGLGDTIYF. CDR3 nucleotide sequence: TGTGCCATCAGCAACCGGGGACTAGGGGACACCATATATTTT.

This chain links TRBV5-1 with TRBJ2-1, with TRBD2 matching over 11 bases. The germline gives CDR1 SGHRS, CDR2 YFSETQ. This CDR3 contains 16 residues. V trimming: 2 bases; J trimming: 4 bases; junction bases outside the gene matches: 5. The CDR3 region is CASSLSSGGPYNEQFF. The CDR3 coding sequence is TGCGCCAGCAGCTTATCTAGCGGGGGGCCGTACAATGAGCAGTTCTTC.

This chain uses TRBV9 with TRBJ2-6; D perhaps matches TRBD1 (6 bases). CDR1 and CDR2 from the germline V gene are SGDLS and YYNGEE. The V end was cut by 0 bases, the J end by 1 base, with 14 bases between. The CDR3 runs to 18 residues. CDR3 coding DNA: TGTGCCAGCAGCGTAGCCGCAGGGGTGGGGTCTGGGGCCAACGTCCTGACTTTC. As protein: CASSVAAGVGSGANVLTF. Using reference TRBV9 and TRBJ2-6 for the parts outside the CDR3, the full variable domain is DSGVTQTPKHLITATGQRVTLRCSPRSGDLSVYWYQQSLDQGLQFLIQYYNGEERAKGNILERFSAQQFPDLHSELNLSSLELGDSALYFCASSVAAGVGSGANVLTFGAGSRLTVL.

The genes are TRBV10-3 and TRBJ1-2; 7 bases align to TRBD1. The CDR3 sequence is 15 residues long. J gave up 3 bases and V 4 bases, and 8 bases lay outside the gene matches. Germline loops: CDR1 ENHRY, CDR2 SYGVKD. The CDR3 loop reads CAISGMGQGDYGYTF. DNA for the CDR3: TGTGCCATCAGTGGGATGGGGCAGGGGGACTATGGCTACACCTTC.

V is TRBV5-1 and J is TRBJ1-2; TRBD1 aligns across 8 bases. With V trimmed by 1 base and J by 6 bases, 5 bases remained unmatched. CDR1 is SGHRS, CDR2 YFSETQ, per germline. CDR3 length: 14 amino acids. The DNA for the CDR3 is TGCGCCAGCAGCTTGCAGGGGGCAGGCGATGGCTACACCTTC. Its translation is CASSLQGAGDGYTF.

The chain carries TRBV29-1 and TRBJ2-5; 7 positions agree with TRBD1. CDR1 is SQVTM, CDR2 ANQGSEA, per germline. There are 14 residues in the CDR3. Germline trimming cut 4 bases from V and 5 bases from J; bases unmatched to any gene: 10. CDR3 coding DNA: TGCAGCGTTGGGGAGACAGGGACCAGGGAGACCCAGTACTTC. Residues: CSVGETGTRETQYF.

This CDR3 reads CASSGWAGIYNEQFF. In nucleotides, the CDR3 is TGTGCCAGCAGCGGCTGGGCGGGAATCTACAATGAGCAGTTCTTC. J is TRBJ2-1 and V is TRBV7-9; D possibly corresponds to TRBD2 (6 bases). CDR3 size: 15 residues. Germline V gene data show CDR1 as SEHNR and CDR2 as FQNEAQ (reference sequence). Trimming took off 5 bases at V and 3 bases at J, with 14 bases between the two ends. Filled out from reference TRBV7-9 and TRBJ2-1, the complete variable domain reads DTGVSQNPRHKITKRGQNVTFRCDPISEHNRLYWYRQTLGQGPEFLTYFQNEAQLEKSRLLSDRFSAERPKGSFSTLEIQRTEQGDSAMYLCASSGWAGIYNEQFFGPGTRLTVL.

The chain couples TRBV20-1 to TRBJ2-3, with no clear D. Trimming cost V 3 bases and J 6 bases, with 4 bases left between them. Germline V lookup: CDR1 DFQATT, CDR2 SNEGSKA (reference sequence). This CDR3 contains 10 residues. The chain's CDR3 is CSASRDTQYF. CDR3 in DNA: TGCAGTGCTAGTCGGGATACGCAGTATTTT.

The V gene is TRBV14, the J gene TRBJ1-6, with a possible D match to TRBD1 (5 bases). With 1 base removed from V and 2 bases from J, the gap between germline ends came to 12 bases. Germline V gene sequence: CDR1 SGHDN, CDR2 FVKESK. The CDR3 consists of 17 residues. The CDR3 DNA reads TGTGCCAGCAGCCAAGTAACCCAGGGTGCCTATAATTCACCCCTCCACTTT. Translating gives CASSQVTQGAYNSPLHF.

The V and J genes are TRBV9 and TRBJ1-1, with TRBD1 matching 10 bases. J lost 4 bases, V lost 3 bases, and 3 bases had no gene match. The CDR3 sequence is 14 residues long. The V gene's germline CDR1 is SGDLS and CDR2 YYNGEE. The CDR3 region is CASSDRDRGTEAFF. For the CDR3, the DNA is TGTGCCAGCAGCGACCGGGACAGGGGCACTGAAGCTTTCTTT. The whole variable domain, filled in from reference TRBV9 and TRBJ1-1, reads DSGVTQTPKHLITATGQRVTLRCSPRSGDLSVYWYQQSLDQGLQFLIQYYNGEERAKGNILERFSAQQFPDLHSELNLSSLELGDSALYFCASSDRDRGTEAFFGQGTRLTVV.

This sequence joins TRBV7-2 and TRBJ2-5; 10 nucleotides agree with TRBD1. V gave up 5 bases and J gave up 5 bases; unmatched junction bases: 8. CDR3 length: 15 residues. Germline lookup yields CDR1 SGHTA and CDR2 FQGNSA. The DNA for the CDR3 is TGTGCCAGCAGCCCTTGGGGACAGGGGAGGGAGACCCAGTACTTC. It encodes CASSPWGQGRETQYF.

The chain recombines TRBV18 with TRBJ1-4; no definite D call. V lost 2 bases, J lost 6 bases, and 13 bases lay in between. The CDR3 totals 15 residues. Germline assignment: CDR1 KGHSH and CDR2 LQKENI. The CDR3 nucleotides are TGTGCCAGCTCACCATTGAACAGCAGAGATGAAAAACTGTTTTTT. Encoded protein: CASSPLNSRDEKLFF.

As for this clone: An end of the junction does not agree with germline; a read error may underlie this. The J gene is TRBJ1-5, the V gene TRBV15; D uncertain. Germline V gene data show CDR1 as LNHNV and CDR2 as YYDKDF (reference sequence). The CDR3 totals 15 residues. CDR3 in amino acids: CATSAEQAPNEPQHF. The CDR3 coding sequence is TGTGCCACCAGCGCAGAGCAGGCCCCCAATGAGCCCCAGCATTTT. The full variable domain, its missing parts supplied by reference TRBV15 and TRBJ1-5, is DAMVIQNPRYQVTQFGKPVTLSCSQTLNHNVMYWYQQKSSQAPKLLFHYYDKDFNNEADTPDNFQSRRPNTSFCFLDIRSPGLGDTAMYLCATSAEQAPNEPQHFGDGTRLSIL.

The V call is TRBV21-1, the J call TRBJ2-4; the table's D call TRBD1 went unverified against the DNA. TRBV21-1 is described as a pseudogene. This CDR3 is 16 amino acids long. The CDR3 DNA reads TGTGCCACCACATTGGGCAGGGGGCTTGCCAAAAACATTCAGTACTTC. Protein: CATTLGRGLAKNIQYF.